This T cell receptor (beta chain) was documented in a study of long-term antiretroviral therapy in people with HIV. With survey level as its setting, the immunoSEQ assay was v3.0. Produced via immunoSEQ multiplex PCR; TCRdb's table is partial and in-frame only. The sample has 20,000 to 25,000 clones, roughly 76% seen once. V was trimmed by 2 bases and J by 3 bases, leaving 20 bases between them. Germline lookup yields CDR1 SGDLS and CDR2 YYNGEE. CDR3 size: 18 residues. Each donor had at least one pre-ART and at least two post-ART PBMC samples. The material sequenced was unsorted PBMCs, taken 1.1 years before starting antiretroviral therapy. The chain links TRBV9 to TRBJ2-2; D is unresolved. This clonotype was obtained from a woman between 40 and 50 years old with HIV. CDR3 sequence reads: CASSVRPRGRLDTGELFF. As DNA, the CDR3 is TGTGCCAGCAGCGTGAGACCTCGTGGAAGGCTGGACACCGGGGAGCTGTTTTTT.